This T cell receptor beta chain was identified in a study of T cells in Graves' hyperthyroidism and ophthalmopathy. Amplified TCR beta CDR3 regions came from RNA transcripts. The HTBI primer set was used in a first-round RT-PCR of the TCR CDR3. TCRdb called the multiplex PCR reads again in MiXCR, with one record for every CDR3 protein. Of over 650,000 distinct CDR3 sequences listed, roughly 15% are singletons. Regarding this clonotype: Antigen: not known.

CDR1 and CDR2 from the germline V gene are SGHDT and YYEEEE. Deletions cut 3 bases from V and 1 base from J, with 10 bases between. The CDR3 spans 14 residues. Findings and caveats of the study: The model identified upcoming ophthalmopathy a median approximately 6.5 months ahead of onset.

Stability of Graves' hyperthyroidism was defined as absent ophthalmopathy progression within 18 months. On the basis of clinical symptoms, serum thyroxine and TRAb, thyroid ultrasound and orbital computed tomography, diagnoses were made. The rearrangement uses TRBV5-6 and TRBJ2-5; possibly TRBD2 for D (6 bases). This receptor was obtained from a man between 18 and 29 years old with Graves' hyperthyroidism. Sequenced sample: blood. The CDR3 protein is CASSWGLPQETQYF. The CDR3 coding sequence is TGTGCCAGCAGCTGGGGACTTCCCCAAGAGACCCAGTACTTC.